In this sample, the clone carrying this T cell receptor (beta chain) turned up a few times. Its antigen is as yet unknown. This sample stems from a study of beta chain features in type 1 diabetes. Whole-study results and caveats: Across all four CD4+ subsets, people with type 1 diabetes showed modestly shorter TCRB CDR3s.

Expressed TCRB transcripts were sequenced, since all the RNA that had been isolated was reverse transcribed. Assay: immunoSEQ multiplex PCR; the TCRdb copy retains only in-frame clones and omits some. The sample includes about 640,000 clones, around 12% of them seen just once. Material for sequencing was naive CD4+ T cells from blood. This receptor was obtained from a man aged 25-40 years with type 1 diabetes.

The CDR3 is CASSLSGTGSGDGYTF. CDR3 nucleotides: TGTGCCAGCAGTTTATCGGGGACAGGAAGCGGGGATGGCTACACCTTC. The chain has TRBV27 and TRBJ1-2, with 8 bases lining up with TRBD1. Per germline, CDR1 MNHEY and CDR2 SMNVEV (reference sequence). The CDR3 sequence is 16 residues long. J lost 6 bases, V lost 0 bases, and 9 bases had no gene match.